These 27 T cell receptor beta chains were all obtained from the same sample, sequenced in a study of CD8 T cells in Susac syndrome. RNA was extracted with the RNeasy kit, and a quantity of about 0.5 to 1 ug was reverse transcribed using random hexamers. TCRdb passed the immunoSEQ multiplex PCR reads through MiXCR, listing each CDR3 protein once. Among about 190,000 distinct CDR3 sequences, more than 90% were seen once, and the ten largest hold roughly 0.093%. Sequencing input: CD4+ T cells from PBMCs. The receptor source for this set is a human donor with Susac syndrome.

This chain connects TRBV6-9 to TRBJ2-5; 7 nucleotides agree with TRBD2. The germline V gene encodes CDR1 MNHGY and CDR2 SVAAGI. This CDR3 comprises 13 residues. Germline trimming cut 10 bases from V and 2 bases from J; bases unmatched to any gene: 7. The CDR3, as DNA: TGTGCCACCCCTAGCGGTCTACAAGAGACCCAGTACTTC. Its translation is CATPSGLQETQYF.

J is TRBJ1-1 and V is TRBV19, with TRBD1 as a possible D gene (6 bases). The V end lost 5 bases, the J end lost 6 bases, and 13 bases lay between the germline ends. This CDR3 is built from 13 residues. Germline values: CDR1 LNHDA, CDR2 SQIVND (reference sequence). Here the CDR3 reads CASSVQGSAEAFF. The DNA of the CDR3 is TGTGCCAGTAGTGTACAGGGTTCGGCTGAAGCTTTCTTT.

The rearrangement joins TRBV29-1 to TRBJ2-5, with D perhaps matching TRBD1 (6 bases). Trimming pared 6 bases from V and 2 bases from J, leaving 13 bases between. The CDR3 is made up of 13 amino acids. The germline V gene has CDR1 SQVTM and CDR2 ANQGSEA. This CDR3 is CSVWQGPQETQYF. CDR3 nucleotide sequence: TGCAGCGTCTGGCAGGGGCCTCAAGAGACCCAGTACTTC.

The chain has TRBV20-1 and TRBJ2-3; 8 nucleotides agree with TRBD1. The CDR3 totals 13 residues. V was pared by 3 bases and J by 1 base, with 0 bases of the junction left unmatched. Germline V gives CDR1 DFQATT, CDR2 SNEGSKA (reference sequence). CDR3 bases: TGCAGTGCTAGGACAGGGGGCACAGATACGCAGTATTTT. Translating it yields CSARTGGTDTQYF.

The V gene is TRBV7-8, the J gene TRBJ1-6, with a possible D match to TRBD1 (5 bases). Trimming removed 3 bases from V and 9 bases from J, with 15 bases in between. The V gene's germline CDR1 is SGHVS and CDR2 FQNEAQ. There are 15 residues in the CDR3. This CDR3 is CASSFAPGEGSPLHF. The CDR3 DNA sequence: TGTGCCAGCAGCTTCGCCCCGGGGGAGGGTTCACCCCTCCACTTT.

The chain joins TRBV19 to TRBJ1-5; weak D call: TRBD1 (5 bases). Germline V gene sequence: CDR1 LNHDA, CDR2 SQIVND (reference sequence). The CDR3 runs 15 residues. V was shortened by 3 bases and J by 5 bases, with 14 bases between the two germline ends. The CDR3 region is CASSIGQGSYQPQHF. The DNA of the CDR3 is TGTGCCAGTAGTATCGGGCAGGGATCGTATCAGCCCCAGCATTTT.

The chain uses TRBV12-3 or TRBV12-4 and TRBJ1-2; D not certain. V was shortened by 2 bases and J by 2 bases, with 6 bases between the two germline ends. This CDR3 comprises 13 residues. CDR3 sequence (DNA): TGTGCCAGCAGTTTACTCCCCAACTATGGCTACACCTTC. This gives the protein CASSLLPNYGYTF.

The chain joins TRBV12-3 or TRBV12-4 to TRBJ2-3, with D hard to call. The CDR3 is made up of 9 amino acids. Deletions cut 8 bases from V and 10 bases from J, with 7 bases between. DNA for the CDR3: TGTGCCAGCTGGTGGGCGCAGTATTTT. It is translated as CASWWAQYF.

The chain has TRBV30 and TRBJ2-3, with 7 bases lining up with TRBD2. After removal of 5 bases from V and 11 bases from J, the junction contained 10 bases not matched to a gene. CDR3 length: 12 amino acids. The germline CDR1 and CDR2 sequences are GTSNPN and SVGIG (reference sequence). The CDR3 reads CAWGDYPRWQYF. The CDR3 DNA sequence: TGTGCCTGGGGGGACTACCCCCGGTGGCAGTATTTT.

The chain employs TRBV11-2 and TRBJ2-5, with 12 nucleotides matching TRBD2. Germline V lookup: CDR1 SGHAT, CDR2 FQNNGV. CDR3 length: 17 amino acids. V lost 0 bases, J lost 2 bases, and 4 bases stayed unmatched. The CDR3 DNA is TGTGCCAGCAGCTTAGATCCTAGCGGGGGGGCTCAAGAGACCCAGTACTTC. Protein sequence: CASSLDPSGGAQETQYF. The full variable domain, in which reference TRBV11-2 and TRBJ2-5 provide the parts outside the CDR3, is EAGVAQSPRYKIIEKRQSVAFWCNPISGHATLYWYQQILGQGPKLLIQFQNNGVVDDSQLPKDRFSAERLKGVDSTLKIQPAKLEDSAVYLCASSLDPSGGAQETQYFGPGTRLLVL.

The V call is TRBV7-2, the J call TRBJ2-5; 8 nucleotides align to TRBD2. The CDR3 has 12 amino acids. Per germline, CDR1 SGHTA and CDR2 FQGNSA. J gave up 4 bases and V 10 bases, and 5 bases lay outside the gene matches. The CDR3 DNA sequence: TGTGCCACCCGGGGGGGCCGAGAGACCCAGTACTTC. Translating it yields CATRGGRETQYF.

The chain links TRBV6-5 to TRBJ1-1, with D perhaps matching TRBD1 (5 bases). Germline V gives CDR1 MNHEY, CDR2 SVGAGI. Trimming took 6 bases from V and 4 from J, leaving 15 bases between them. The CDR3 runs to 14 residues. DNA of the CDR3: TGTGCCAGCAGCCCGGGGGTCGTTGTCACTGAAGCTTTCTTT. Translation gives CASSPGVVVTEAFF.

The CDR3 bases are TGCGCCAGCAGCCACGGGACTAGCGGCACCTACGAGCAGTACTTC. Protein: CASSHGTSGTYEQYF. J is TRBJ2-7 and V is TRBV4-3; the match to TRBD2 covers 11 bases. V dropped 3 bases and J dropped 2; count of bases not matched to a gene: 3. The CDR3 totals 15 residues. Germline V gene lookup returns CDR1 LGHNA and CDR2 YSLEER.

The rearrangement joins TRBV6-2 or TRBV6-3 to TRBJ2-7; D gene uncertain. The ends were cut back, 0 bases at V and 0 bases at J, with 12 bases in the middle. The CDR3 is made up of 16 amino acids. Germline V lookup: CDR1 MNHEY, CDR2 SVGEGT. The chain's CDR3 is CASSYSPDTRSYEQYF. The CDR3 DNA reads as TGTGCCAGCAGTTACTCGCCTGACACTCGCTCCTACGAGCAGTACTTC.

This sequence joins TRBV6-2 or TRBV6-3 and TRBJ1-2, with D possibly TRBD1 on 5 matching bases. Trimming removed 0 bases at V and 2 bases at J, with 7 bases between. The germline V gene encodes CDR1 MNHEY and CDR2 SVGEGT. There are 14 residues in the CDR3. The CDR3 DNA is TGTGCCAGCAGTTACTCGGGACTGAACTATGGCTACACCTTC. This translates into CASSYSGLNYGYTF.

The chain's CDR3 is CASSVAQGSVVEQFF. The CDR3, as DNA: TGTGCCAGCAGCGTAGCACAGGGATCAGTGGTTGAGCAGTTCTTC. V and J are TRBV9 and TRBJ2-1; weak D call: TRBD1 (6 bases). The CDR3 loop spans 15 amino acids. Trimming removed 0 bases from V and 9 bases from J, with 16 bases in between. CDR1 and CDR2 (germline): SGDLS, YYNGEE. Complete variable domain (other parts from reference TRBV9 and TRBJ2-1): DSGVTQTPKHLITATGQRVTLRCSPRSGDLSVYWYQQSLDQGLQFLIQYYNGEERAKGNILERFSAQQFPDLHSELNLSSLELGDSALYFCASSVAQGSVVEQFFGPGTRLTVL.

The CDR3 nucleotides are TGCAGCCTTGATCCTGATAGGTCCGGTGAGCAGTTCTTC. It encodes CSLDPDRSGEQFF. The chain uses TRBV20-1 and TRBJ2-1; D remains ambiguous. The germline gives CDR1 DFQATT, CDR2 SNEGSKA (reference sequence). This CDR3 has 13 amino acids.

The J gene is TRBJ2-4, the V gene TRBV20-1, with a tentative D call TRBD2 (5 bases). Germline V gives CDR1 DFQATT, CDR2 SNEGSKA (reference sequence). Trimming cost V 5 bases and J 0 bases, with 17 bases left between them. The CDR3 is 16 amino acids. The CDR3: CSAWIRLGGAKNIQYF. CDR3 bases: TGCAGTGCTTGGATCAGGCTTGGAGGAGCCAAAAACATTCAGTACTTC.

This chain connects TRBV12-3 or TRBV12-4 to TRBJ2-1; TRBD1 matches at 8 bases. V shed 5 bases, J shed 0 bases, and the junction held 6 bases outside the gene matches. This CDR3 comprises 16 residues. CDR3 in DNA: TGTGCCAGCAGTCCCTGGACAGGGATCTCCTACAATGAGCAGTTCTTC. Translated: CASSPWTGISYNEQFF.

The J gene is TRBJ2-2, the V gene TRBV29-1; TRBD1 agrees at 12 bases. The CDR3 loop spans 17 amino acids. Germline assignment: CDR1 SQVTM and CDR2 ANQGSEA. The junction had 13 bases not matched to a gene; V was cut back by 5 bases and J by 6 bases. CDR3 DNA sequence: TGCAGCGTTCCGAACCCGGGACAGGGGGCGATCGCCGGGGAGCTGTTTTTT. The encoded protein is CSVPNPGQGAIAGELFF.

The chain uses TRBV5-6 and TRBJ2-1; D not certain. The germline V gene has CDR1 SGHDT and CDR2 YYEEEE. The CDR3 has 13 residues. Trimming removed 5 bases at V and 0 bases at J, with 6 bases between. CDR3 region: CASRVASYNEQFF. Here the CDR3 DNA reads TGTGCCAGCAGAGTGGCCTCCTACAATGAGCAGTTCTTC.

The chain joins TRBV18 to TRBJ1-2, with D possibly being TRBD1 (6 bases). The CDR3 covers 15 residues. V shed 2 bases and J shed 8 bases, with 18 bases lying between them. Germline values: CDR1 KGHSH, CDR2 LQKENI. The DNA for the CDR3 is TGTGCCAGCTCACCAGTCCAGGGGAGGGTAGCAGGCTACACCTTC. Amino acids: CASSPVQGRVAGYTF. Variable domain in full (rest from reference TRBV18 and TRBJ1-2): NAGVMQNPRHLVRRRGQEARLRCSPMKGHSHVYWYRQLPEEGLKFMVYLQKENIIDESGMPKERFSAEFPKEGPSILRIQQVVRGDSAAYFCASSPVQGRVAGYTFGSGTRLTVV.

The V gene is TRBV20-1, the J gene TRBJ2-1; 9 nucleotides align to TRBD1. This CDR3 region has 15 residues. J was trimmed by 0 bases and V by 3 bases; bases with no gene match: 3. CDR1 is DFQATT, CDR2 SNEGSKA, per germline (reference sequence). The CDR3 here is CSARRGQGSYNEQFF. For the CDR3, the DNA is TGCAGTGCTAGGCGGGGACAGGGCTCCTACAATGAGCAGTTCTTC.

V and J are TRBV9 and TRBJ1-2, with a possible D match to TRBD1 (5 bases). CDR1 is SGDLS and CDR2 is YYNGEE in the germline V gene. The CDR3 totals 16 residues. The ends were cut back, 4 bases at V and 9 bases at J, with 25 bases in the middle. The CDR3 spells CASSPRTLGGKVSYTF. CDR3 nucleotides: TGTGCCAGCAGCCCGAGGACTCTGGGGGGTAAGGTTAGCTACACCTTC.

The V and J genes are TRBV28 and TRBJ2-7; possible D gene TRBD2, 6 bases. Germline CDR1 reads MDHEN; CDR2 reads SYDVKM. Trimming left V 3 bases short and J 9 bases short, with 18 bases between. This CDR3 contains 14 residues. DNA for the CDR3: TGTGCCAGCAGTTTCGCGGGACCCTTGGACTGGCAGTACTTC. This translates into CASSFAGPLDWQYF.

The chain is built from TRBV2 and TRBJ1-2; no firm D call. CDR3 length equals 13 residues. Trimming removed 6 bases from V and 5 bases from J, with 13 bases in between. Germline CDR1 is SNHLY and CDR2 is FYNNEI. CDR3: CASSIGNLYGYTF. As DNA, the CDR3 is TGTGCCAGCAGCATCGGGAACCTTTATGGCTACACCTTC.

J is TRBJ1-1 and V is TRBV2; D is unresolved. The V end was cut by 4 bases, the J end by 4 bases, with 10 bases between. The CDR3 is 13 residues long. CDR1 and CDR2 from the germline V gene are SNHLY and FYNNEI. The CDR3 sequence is CASSGGSGTEAFF. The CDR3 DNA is TGTGCCAGCAGTGGAGGGTCGGGCACTGAAGCTTTCTTT.